Described below is a single TCR beta chain sequence and its context. Germline V gene sequence: CDR1 SGHAT, CDR2 FQDESV (reference sequence). The CDR3 spans 12 residues. The V end was cut by 2 bases, the J end by 9 bases, with 10 bases between. Sequencing used immunoSEQ multiplex PCR; TCRdb keeps in-frame clones, though not all of them. Of 740,000 or so clones in the sample, more than 70% were seen once. The record originates from a study of shared clonotypes between healthy human individuals. The sample comprised memory CD4+ T cells sorted from blood. The sample's subset: CD45RA-negative fraction. This receptor was taken from a woman in her 30s in good health. V and J are TRBV11-1 and TRBJ1-1; no clear D gene. CDR3 in amino acids: CASSLYGGKAFF. Here the CDR3 DNA reads TGTGCCAGCAGCTTATATGGTGGTAAAGCTTTCTTT.